A single sample is the source of the 10 T cell receptor beta chains below, sequenced in a study of cytomegalovirus exposure and HLA in healthy donors. The repertoire was sequenced with immunoSEQ multiplex PCR; TCRdb's copy has only in-frame clones and lacks some. Counted here are about 120,000 clones, over 75% occurring once; the ten biggest clones make up roughly 6.3%. What was sequenced was PBMCs. These receptors originate from a woman between 18 and 30 years old in good health and CMV-seropositive.

V gene TRBV19 combines with J gene TRBJ1-2; TRBD1 matches at 7 bases. V trimming: 5 bases; J trimming: 2 bases; junction bases outside the gene matches: 14. The CDR3 is 17 amino acids. Germline V gene lookup returns CDR1 LNHDA and CDR2 SQIVND (reference sequence). The CDR3 loop is CASSPRTGNPGNYGYTF. The CDR3 DNA is TGTGCCAGTAGTCCACGGACAGGAAACCCCGGGAACTATGGCTACACCTTC.

This clone was counted a few times. At one of its ends the junction is not consistent with the germline gene, which may arise from a read error. This rearrangement joins TRBV7-7 to TRBJ2-7; 7 nucleotides line up with TRBD1. The CDR3 spans 13 residues. Per germline, CDR1 SSHAT and CDR2 FNYEAQ (reference sequence). CDR3 amino acids: CASSLGGQSEQYF. In DNA form, the CDR3 reads TGTGCTAGCAGCTTAGGGGGACAGAGCGAGCAGTACTTC.

CDR3 coding DNA: TGCGCCAGCAGCCAAGAGGGGACATCAGAGACCCAGTACTTC. Protein sequence: CASSQEGTSETQYF. The chain couples TRBV4-1 to TRBJ2-5, with D tentatively TRBD1 (6 bases). Germline CDR1 and CDR2: MGHRA and YSYEKL. Trimming removed 0 bases at V and 4 bases at J, with 9 bases between. This CDR3 comprises 14 residues.

This clone was picked up one time. Within the sample, other DNA sequences also encode this same CDR3. The V call is TRBV7-2, the J call TRBJ1-5, with D tentatively TRBD1 (6 bases). This CDR3 has 13 amino acids. Between the trimmed V and J ends, which lost 0 bases and 6 bases, there was a span of 6 bases. Germline CDR1 is SGHTA and CDR2 is FQGNSA. Here the CDR3 DNA reads TGTGCCAGCAGCTTAGCAGGGGGTCAGCCCCAGCATTTT. As protein: CASSLAGGQPQHF.

The rearrangement uses TRBV18 and TRBJ1-5; TRBD1 matches at 9 bases. The germline CDR1 and CDR2 sequences are KGHSH and LQKENI. The ends lost 1 base at V and 4 bases at J; junction bases unmatched: 8. The CDR3 runs to 17 residues. CDR3 nucleotide sequence: TGTGCCAGCTCACCACTACAGGGGGCATCGGGTAATCAGCCCCAGCATTTT. Protein: CASSPLQGASGNQPQHF. The variable domain in full, completed from reference TRBV18 and TRBJ1-5, reads NAGVMQNPRHLVRRRGQEARLRCSPMKGHSHVYWYRQLPEEGLKFMVYLQKENIIDESGMPKERFSAEFPKEGPSILRIQQVVRGDSAAYFCASSPLQGASGNQPQHFGDGTRLSIL.

The chain carries TRBV5-6 and TRBJ2-7, with TRBD1 identical over 7 bases. Germline CDR1 reads SGHDT; CDR2 reads YYEEEE. CDR3 size: 15 residues. The V and J ends lost 2 bases and 0 bases, in that order; junction bases with no gene match: 5. The CDR3 reads CASSFGTGASYEQYF. CDR3 in DNA: TGTGCCAGCAGCTTCGGTACAGGGGCCTCCTACGAGCAGTACTTC.

CDR3 sequence reads: CASSPGGAGSNEKLFF. CDR3 nucleotides: TGTGCCAGCAGCCCTGGGGGGGCGGGGAGTAATGAAAAACTGTTTTTT. The chain uses TRBV7-8 and TRBJ1-4, with a weak D call TRBD1 (6 bases). Trimming removed 5 bases at V and 4 bases at J, with 17 bases between. This CDR3 is built from 16 residues. Germline CDR1 is SGHVS and CDR2 is FQNEAQ.

This clone has a handful of counts. The rearrangement links TRBV7-9 to TRBJ1-1; D not resolved. The length of the CDR3 is 16 residues. CDR1 and CDR2 from the germline V gene are SEHNR and FQNEAQ (reference sequence). V lost 8 bases and J 1 base, leaving 20 bases between the germline ends. CDR3 in amino acids: CASAGGGPLRNTEAFF. CDR3 nucleotide sequence: TGTGCCAGCGCGGGAGGAGGGCCGCTTAGGAACACTGAAGCTTTCTTT.

The genes are TRBV27 and TRBJ2-2; D is unclear. Germline V gene data show CDR1 as MNHEY and CDR2 as SMNVEV (reference sequence). This CDR3 has 12 amino acids. The V end was cut by 3 bases, the J end by 5 bases, with 4 bases between. The CDR3 DNA reads TGTGCCAGCAGTTTTAGTACCGGGGAGCTGTTTTTT. This encodes CASSFSTGELFF.

The chain uses TRBV18 and TRBJ2-1; D gene ambiguous. V dropped 6 bases and J dropped 1 base, with 10 bases sitting between them. Germline lookup yields CDR1 KGHSH and CDR2 LQKENI. The CDR3 spans 14 residues. CDR3 region: CASSDPGSYNEQFF. Here the CDR3 DNA reads TGTGCCAGCTCTGACCCCGGGTCCTACAATGAGCAGTTCTTC.